These T cell receptor beta chains were read from a single sample in a study of T cell changes during pregnancy in multiple sclerosis. The protocol was immunoSEQ multiplex PCR, while the TCRdb copy is restricted to in-frame clones and leaves out a portion. The profile covers over 45,000 clones, with 88% appearing a single time and around 1.3% taken by the ten largest. The material was CD4+ T cells from peripheral blood mononuclear cells, obtained in the second trimester of pregnancy. The receptors shown here come from a female donor with multiple sclerosis, enrolled in a pregnancy study. CDR3s leave out the opening cysteine and the closing phenylalanine or tryptophan. Fields, in order: J gene, V gene, CDR3 protein.

>TRBJ2-6|TRBV7-9
ASSPTGGANVLT
>TRBJ2-5|TRBV29-1
SVAGGIIAGETQY
>TRBJ1-5|TRBV19
ASSTNGGAIGQPQH
>TRBJ1-5|TRBV10-3
AISDNIGNQPQH
>TRBJ1-5|TRBV6-1
ASSEHVNQPQH
>TRBJ2-7|TRBV20-1
SARDSPEQY
>TRBJ2-3|TRBV9
ASSEGPSGRTDTQY
>TRBJ1-4|TRBV6-5
ASSDSLNEKLF
>TRBJ2-1|TRBV29-1
SVADRDEQF
>TRBJ1-2|TRBV11-2
ASSLGTNYGYT
>TRBJ1-2|TRBV30
AWSGDRGVWGYT
>TRBJ2-1|TRBV6-5
ASRTGTHTYNEQF
>TRBJ2-1|TRBV18
ASSPPNRLPDSYNEQF
>TRBJ2-1|TRBV30
AWSGVEFDNEQF
>TRBJ2-3|TRBV4-2
ASSTQLAGVDTQY
>TRBJ2-7|TRBV18
ASSPPRTGGSYEQY
>TRBJ2-1|TRBV10-3
ATGTGSTSYNEQF
>TRBJ2-7|TRBV5-6
ASSLDPGGLREQY
>TRBJ2-1|TRBV29-1
SVIYPAGAFEQF
>TRBJ2-2|TRBV5-1
ASSLGYRETGELF
>TRBJ2-7|TRBV5-1
ASSLVAGGTYEQY
>TRBJ2-3|TRBV9
ASSEDAGGGTDTQY
>TRBJ1-5|TRBV10-1
ASSAPTGRWRQPQH
>TRBJ1-5|TRBV7-6
ASSLRGNQPQH
>TRBJ1-1|TRBV30
AWSVFAQSTFS
>TRBJ2-1|TRBV7-6
ASSSSLAPNYNEQF
>TRBJ1-4|TRBV12-5
ASGSVPQGGEKLF
>TRBJ2-7|TRBV5-6
ASSQGTGGMTIYEQY
>TRBJ2-5|TRBV5-1
ASSPTGTSVGETQY
>TRBJ1-5|TRBV29-1
SVVTGNNQPQH
>TRBJ2-7|TRBV4-2
ASRGTGTGGYEQY
>TRBJ1-3|TRBV5-5
ASSVTGVGNTIY
>TRBJ2-5|TRBV4-1
ASSRPSGRAETQY
>TRBJ2-1|TRBV30
ATGQGTYNEQF
>TRBJ2-5|TRBV27
ASSLSGQGQETQY
>TRBJ1-3|TRBV19
ASSLSTPSSGNTIY
>TRBJ2-7|TRBV2
ASSQGRGNYEQY
>TRBJ1-3|TRBV27
ASSLFHPLQSPGNTIY
>TRBJ1-2|TRBV7-2
ASSPRTGQGNYGYT
>TRBJ2-3|TRBV11-2
ASSPRGAGADTQY
>TRBJ2-3|TRBV5-1
ASRRTGGPNTDTQY
>TRBJ2-3|TRBV6-1
ASSDNPRGGPGDTQY
>TRBJ2-7|TRBV6-1
ASRTTGGSYEQY
>TRBJ2-7|TRBV27
ASSFRGPLYEQY
>TRBJ2-7|TRBV5-1
ASSLQGQGYEQY
>TRBJ2-7|TRBV11-2
ASRQPGQAYEQY
>TRBJ2-3|TRBV5-1
ASSRGTGRGDTQY
>TRBJ2-3|TRBV10-1
ASTSGTGVFSSTDTQY
>TRBJ1-3|TRBV4-3
ASSAFTGSSGNTIY
>TRBJ2-7|TRBV6-6
ASSAPGTGASEQY
>TRBJ1-2|TRBV2
ASSGQNYGYT